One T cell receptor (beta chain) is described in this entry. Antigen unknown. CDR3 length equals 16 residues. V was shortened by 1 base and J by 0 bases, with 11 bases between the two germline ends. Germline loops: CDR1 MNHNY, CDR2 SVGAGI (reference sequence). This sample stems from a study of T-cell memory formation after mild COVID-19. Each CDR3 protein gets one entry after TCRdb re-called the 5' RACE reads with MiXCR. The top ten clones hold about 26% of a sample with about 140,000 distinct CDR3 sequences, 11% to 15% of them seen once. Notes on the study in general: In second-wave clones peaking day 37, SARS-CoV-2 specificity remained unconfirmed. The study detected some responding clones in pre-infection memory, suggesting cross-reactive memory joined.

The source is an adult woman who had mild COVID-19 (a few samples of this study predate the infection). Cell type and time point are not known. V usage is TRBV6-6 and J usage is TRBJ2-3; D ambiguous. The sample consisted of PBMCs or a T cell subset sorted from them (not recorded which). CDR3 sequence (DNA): TGTGCCAGCAGTTACTGGGGTGGCATTAGCACAGATACGCAGTATTTT. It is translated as CASSYWGGISTDTQYF.